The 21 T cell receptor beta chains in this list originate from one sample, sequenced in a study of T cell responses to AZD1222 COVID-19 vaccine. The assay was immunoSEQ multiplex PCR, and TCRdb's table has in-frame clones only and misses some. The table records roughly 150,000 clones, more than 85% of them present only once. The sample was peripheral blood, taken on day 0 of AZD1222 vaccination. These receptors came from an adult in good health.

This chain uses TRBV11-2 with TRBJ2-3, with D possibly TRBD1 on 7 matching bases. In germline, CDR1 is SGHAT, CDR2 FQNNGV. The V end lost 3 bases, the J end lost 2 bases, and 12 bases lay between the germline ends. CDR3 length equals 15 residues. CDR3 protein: CASSFQGGFTDTQYF. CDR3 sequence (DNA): TGTGCCAGCAGCTTCCAGGGGGGATTCACAGATACGCAGTATTTT.

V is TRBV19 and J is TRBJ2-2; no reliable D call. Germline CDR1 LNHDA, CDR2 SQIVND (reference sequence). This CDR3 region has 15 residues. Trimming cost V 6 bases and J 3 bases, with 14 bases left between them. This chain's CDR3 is CASRSPRTYTGELFF. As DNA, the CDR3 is TGTGCCAGTAGATCCCCCCGGACCTACACCGGGGAGCTGTTTTTT.

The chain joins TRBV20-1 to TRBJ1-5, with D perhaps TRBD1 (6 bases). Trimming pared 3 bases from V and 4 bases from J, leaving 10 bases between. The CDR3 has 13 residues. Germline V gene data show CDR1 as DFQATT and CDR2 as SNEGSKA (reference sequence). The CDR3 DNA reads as TGCAGTGCTAGTATAGGGGGAAATCAGCCCCAGCATTTT. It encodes CSASIGGNQPQHF.

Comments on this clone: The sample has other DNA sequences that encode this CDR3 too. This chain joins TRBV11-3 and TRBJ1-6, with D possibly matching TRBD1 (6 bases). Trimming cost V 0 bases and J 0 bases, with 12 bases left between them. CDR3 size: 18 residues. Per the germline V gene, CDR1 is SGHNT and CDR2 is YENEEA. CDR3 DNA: TGTGCCAGCAGCTTAGATCAAGGGGGAAGCTCCTATAATTCACCCCTCCACTTT. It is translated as CASSLDQGGSSYNSPLHF.

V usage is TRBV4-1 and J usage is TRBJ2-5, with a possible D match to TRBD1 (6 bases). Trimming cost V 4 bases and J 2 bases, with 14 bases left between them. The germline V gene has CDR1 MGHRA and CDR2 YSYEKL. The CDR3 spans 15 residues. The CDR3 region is CASSPGVMGQETQYF. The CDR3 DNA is TGCGCCAGCAGCCCAGGGGTGATGGGGCAAGAGACCCAGTACTTC.

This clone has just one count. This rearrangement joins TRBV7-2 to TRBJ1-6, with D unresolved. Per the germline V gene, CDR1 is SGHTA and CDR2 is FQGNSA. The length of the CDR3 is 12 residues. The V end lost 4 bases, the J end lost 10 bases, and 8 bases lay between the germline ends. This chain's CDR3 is CASSWGESPLHF. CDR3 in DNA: TGTGCCAGCAGCTGGGGAGAGTCACCCCTCCACTTT.

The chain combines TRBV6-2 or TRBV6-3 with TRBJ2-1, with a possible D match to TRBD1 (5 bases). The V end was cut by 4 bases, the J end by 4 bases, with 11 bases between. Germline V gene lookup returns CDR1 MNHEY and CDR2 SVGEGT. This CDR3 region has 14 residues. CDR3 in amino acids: CASSLSGNYNEQFF. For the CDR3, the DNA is TGTGCCAGCAGTTTATCAGGGAATTACAATGAGCAGTTCTTC.

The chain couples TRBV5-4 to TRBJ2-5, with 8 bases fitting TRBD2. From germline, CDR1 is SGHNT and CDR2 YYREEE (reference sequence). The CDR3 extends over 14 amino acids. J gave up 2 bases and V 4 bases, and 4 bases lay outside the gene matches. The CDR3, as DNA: TGTGCCAGCAGCCCGGGGGGGAATCAAGAGACCCAGTACTTC. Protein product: CASSPGGNQETQYF.

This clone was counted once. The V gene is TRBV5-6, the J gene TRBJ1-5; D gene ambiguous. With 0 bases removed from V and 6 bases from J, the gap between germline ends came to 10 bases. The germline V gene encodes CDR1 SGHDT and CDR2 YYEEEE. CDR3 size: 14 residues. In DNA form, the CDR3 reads TGTGCCAGCAGCTTGGTCCTGGATACTCAGCCCCAGCATTTT. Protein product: CASSLVLDTQPQHF. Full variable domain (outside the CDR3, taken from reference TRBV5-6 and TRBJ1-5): DAGVTQSPTHLIKTRGQQVTLRCSPKSGHDTVSWYQQALGQGPQFIFQYYEEEERQRGNFPDRFSGHQFPNYSSELNVNALLLGDSALYLCASSLVLDTQPQHFGDGTRLSIL.

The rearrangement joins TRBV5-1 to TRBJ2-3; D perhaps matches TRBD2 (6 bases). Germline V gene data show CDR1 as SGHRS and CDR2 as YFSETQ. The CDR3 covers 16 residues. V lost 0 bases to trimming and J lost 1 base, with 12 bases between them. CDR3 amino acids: CASSLGVGLRTDTQYF. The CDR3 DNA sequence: TGCGCCAGCAGCTTGGGTGTGGGACTCCGCACAGATACGCAGTATTTT. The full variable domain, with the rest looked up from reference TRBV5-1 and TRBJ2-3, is KAGVTQTPRYLIKTRGQQVTLSCSPISGHRSVSWYQQTPGQGLQFLFEYFSETQRNKGNFPGRFSGRQFSNSRSEMNVSTLELGDSALYLCASSLGVGLRTDTQYFGPGTRLTVL.

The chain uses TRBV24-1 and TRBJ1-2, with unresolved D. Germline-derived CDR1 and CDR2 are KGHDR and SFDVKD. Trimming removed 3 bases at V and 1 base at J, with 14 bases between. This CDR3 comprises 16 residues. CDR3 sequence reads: CATSDAGNQNNYGYTF. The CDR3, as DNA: TGTGCCACCAGTGATGCCGGGAACCAAAATAACTATGGCTACACCTTC.

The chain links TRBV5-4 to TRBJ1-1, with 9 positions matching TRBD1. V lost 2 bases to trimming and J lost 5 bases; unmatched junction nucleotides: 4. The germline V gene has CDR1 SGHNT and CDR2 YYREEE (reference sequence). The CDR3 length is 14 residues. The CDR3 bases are TGTGCCAGCAGCTTCGGGACAGGGAAGACTGAAGCTTTCTTT. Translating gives CASSFGTGKTEAFF.

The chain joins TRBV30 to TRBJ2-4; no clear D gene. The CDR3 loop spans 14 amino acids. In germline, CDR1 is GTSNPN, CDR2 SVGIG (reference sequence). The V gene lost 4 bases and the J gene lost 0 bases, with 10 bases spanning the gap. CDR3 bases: TGTGCCTGGACATTTTCTCTAGCCAAAAACATTCAGTACTTC. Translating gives CAWTFSLAKNIQYF.

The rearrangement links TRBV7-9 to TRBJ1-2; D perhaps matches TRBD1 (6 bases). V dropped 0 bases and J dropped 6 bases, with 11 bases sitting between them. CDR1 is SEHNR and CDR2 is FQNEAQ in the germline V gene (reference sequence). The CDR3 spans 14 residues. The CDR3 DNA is TGTGCCAGCAGCTTAGCGGCGGCAGGGGATGGCTACACCTTC. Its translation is CASSLAAAGDGYTF.

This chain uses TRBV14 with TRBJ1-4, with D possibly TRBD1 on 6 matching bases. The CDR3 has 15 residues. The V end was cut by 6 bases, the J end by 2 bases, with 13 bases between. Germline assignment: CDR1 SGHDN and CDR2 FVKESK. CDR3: CASSLQGTTNEKLFF. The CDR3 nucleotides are TGTGCCAGCAGTCTTCAGGGGACGACTAATGAAAAACTGTTTTTT.

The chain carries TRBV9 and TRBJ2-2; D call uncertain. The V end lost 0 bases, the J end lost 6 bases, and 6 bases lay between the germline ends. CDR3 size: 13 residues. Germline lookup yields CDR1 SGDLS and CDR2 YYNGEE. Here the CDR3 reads CASSVDGPGELFF. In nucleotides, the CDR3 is TGTGCCAGCAGCGTAGATGGGCCCGGGGAGCTGTTTTTT.

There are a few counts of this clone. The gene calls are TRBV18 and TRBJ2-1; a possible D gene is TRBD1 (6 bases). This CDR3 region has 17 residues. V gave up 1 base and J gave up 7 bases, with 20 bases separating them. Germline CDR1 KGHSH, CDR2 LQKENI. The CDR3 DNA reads TGTGCCAGCTCACCACACCAGCTTGATAAGGGGGTGAATGAGCAGTTCTTC. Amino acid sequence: CASSPHQLDKGVNEQFF.

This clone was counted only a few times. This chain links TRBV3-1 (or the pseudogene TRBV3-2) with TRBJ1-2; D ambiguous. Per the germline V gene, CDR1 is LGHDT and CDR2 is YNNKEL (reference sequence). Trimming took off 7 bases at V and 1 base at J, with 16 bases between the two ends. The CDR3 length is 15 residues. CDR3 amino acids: CASTQSRELNYGYTF. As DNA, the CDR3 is TGTGCCAGCACCCAGTCAAGGGAACTTAACTATGGCTACACCTTC.

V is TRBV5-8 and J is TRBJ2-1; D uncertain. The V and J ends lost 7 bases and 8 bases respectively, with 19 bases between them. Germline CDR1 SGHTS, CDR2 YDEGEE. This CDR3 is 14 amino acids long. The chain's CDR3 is CASRLGRANDEQFF. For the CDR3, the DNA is TGTGCCAGCCGACTCGGAAGGGCCAATGATGAGCAGTTCTTC.

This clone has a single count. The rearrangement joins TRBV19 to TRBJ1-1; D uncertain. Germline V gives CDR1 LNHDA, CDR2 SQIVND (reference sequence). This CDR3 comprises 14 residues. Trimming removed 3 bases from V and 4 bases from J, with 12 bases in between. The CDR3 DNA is TGTGCCAGTAGTATCTCGGCCTGGGGCACTGAAGCTTTCTTT. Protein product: CASSISAWGTEAFF.

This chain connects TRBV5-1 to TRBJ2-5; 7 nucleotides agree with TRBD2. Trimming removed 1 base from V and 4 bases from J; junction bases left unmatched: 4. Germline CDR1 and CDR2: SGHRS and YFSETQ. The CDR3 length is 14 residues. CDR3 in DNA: TGCGCCAGCAGCTTGCCCTCTAGCGGAGAGACCCAGTACTTC. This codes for CASSLPSSGETQYF.